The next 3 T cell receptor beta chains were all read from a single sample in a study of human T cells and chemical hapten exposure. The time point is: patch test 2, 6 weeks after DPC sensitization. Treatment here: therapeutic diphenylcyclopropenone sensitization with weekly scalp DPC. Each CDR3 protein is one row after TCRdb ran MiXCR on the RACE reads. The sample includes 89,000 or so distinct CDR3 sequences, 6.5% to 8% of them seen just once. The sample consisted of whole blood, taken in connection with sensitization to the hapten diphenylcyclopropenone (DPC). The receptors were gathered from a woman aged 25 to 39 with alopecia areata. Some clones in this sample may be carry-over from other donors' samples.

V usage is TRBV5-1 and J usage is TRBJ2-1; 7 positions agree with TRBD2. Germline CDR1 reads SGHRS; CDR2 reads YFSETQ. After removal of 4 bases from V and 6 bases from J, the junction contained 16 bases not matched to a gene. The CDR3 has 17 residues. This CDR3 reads CASSREKSGATLNEQFF. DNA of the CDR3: TGCGCCAGCAGCCGCGAGAAGAGCGGGGCGACCCTCAATGAGCAGTTCTTC.

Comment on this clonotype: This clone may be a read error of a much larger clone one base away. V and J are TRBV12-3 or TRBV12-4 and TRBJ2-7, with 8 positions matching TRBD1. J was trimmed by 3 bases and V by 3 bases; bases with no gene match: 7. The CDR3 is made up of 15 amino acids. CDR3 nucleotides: TGTGCCAGCAGTTTGAGGACAGGGCTTTGCTACGAGCAGTACTTC. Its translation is CASSLRTGLCYEQYF.

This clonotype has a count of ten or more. The CDR3 nucleotides are TGTGCCAGCAGCTTTTCGGGGGGCCCAGCTACCGGGGAGCTGTTTTTT. Translation gives CASSFSGGPATGELFF. The V and J genes are TRBV7-6 and TRBJ2-2; weak D call: TRBD2 (7 bases). Germline CDR1 reads SGHVS; CDR2 reads FNYEAQ. The CDR3 consists of 16 residues. The V end lost 3 bases, the J end lost 5 bases, and 16 bases lay between the germline ends.